The sequence of this T cell receptor beta chain was determined in a study of vaccination and CD4 T cells after COVID-19. The Oncomine TCR Beta short-read assay sequenced DNA from cultured CD4+ T cells. From the PCR reads, TCRdb called clonotypes with MiXCR, one entry per CDR3 protein. This sample has about 10,000 distinct CDR3 sequences, with approximately 57% found just once. Treatment of the sample: 10-day PBMC culture with coronavirus spike peptide pools or control peptides (ViraFEST assay). Half-medium replacement with fresh IL-2 medium took place on days 3 and 7. These CD4+ T cells came from approximately eleven-day cultures by negative selection. Turning to this clonotype: Its antigen is not known.

The clonotype comes from a human donor who had recovered from COVID-19. The sequenced sample was CD4+ T cells from blood, cultured in vitro.

Here the CDR3 DNA reads TGTGCCAGCAGCCTTCAGGGAAGCTCCTATAATTCACCCCTCCACTTT. It encodes CASSLQGSSYNSPLHF. The chain links TRBV5-6 to TRBJ1-6; tentatively, D is TRBD1 (5 bases). Trimming took 4 bases from V and 0 from J, leaving 11 bases between them. The CDR3 length is 16 residues. Germline values: CDR1 SGHDT, CDR2 YYEEEE.